Listed here are 10 T cell receptor beta chains from one sample, sequenced in a study of blood T cell repertoires in COVID-19. Profiling relied on immunoSEQ multiplex PCR, and the TCRdb table lists in-frame clones only, not all of them. The sample includes about 98,000 clones, around nine tenths of them seen just once. Sequenced input: peripheral blood. Every receptor here comes from a man in his fifties with active COVID-19.

V usage is TRBV6-5 and J usage is TRBJ1-1; a weak D match, TRBD1 (6 bases). The length of the CDR3 is 15 residues. CDR1 is MNHEY, CDR2 SVGAGI, per germline. Trimming left V 7 bases short and J 4 bases short, with 19 bases between. The CDR3 region has the DNA TGTGCCAGCACTCAACAGGGTTTTTCGGGCACTGAAGCTTTCTTT. Protein sequence: CASTQQGFSGTEAFF.

The V call is TRBV5-8, the J call TRBJ1-1; tentative D call: TRBD1 (5 bases). The V gene's germline CDR1 is SGHTS and CDR2 YDEGEE. Trimming removed 4 bases from V and 11 bases from J, with 12 bases in between. The CDR3 totals 11 residues. The CDR3 DNA reads as TGTGCCAGCAGCCACAGGACATGGGCTTTCTTT. Protein: CASSHRTWAFF.

V and J are TRBV6-6 and TRBJ2-3, with 10 bases lining up with TRBD1. The CDR3 runs 15 residues. Per the germline V gene, CDR1 is MNHNY and CDR2 is SVGAGI (reference sequence). J was trimmed by 3 bases and V by 11 bases; bases with no gene match: 11. The CDR3 loop is CAGGGQGLGTDTQYF. The CDR3 DNA is TGTGCCGGAGGGGGACAGGGGTTGGGGACAGATACGCAGTATTTT.

CDR3 loop: CASRRDGYNEQFF. CDR3 in DNA: TGTGCCAGCAGGCGGGACGGTTACAATGAGCAGTTCTTC. This rearrangement joins TRBV2 to TRBJ2-1; the D gene is possibly TRBD2 (6 bases). From germline, CDR1 is SNHLY and CDR2 FYNNEI. V was clipped by 6 bases and J by 4 bases, with 10 bases between them. This CDR3 is 13 amino acids long.

The chain combines TRBV5-1 with TRBJ2-1; D unclear. The CDR3 runs 13 residues. Deletions cut 0 bases from V and 7 bases from J, with 8 bases between. Germline lookup yields CDR1 SGHRS and CDR2 YFSETQ. For the CDR3, the DNA is TGCGCCAGCAGCTTGGGAGGTGCAAATGAGCAGTTCTTC. It specifies CASSLGGANEQFF.

This sequence joins TRBV12-3 or TRBV12-4 and TRBJ1-2; D not resolved. CDR3 size: 13 residues. V shed 1 base and J shed 3 bases, with 6 bases lying between them. The CDR3 here is CASSLDRYYGYTF. The CDR3 nucleotides read TGTGCCAGCAGTTTAGACAGATACTATGGCTACACCTTC.

This chain joins TRBV27 and TRBJ1-2; D gene ambiguous. The CDR3 has 14 residues. Trimming left V 6 bases short and J 0 bases short, with 11 bases between. CDR1 is MNHEY, CDR2 SMNVEV, per germline (reference sequence). The chain's CDR3 is CASRPLGSNYGYTF. CDR3 sequence (DNA): TGTGCCAGCAGGCCCTTGGGCTCTAACTATGGCTACACCTTC.

The J gene is TRBJ1-5, the V gene TRBV6-5; TRBD1 aligns across 8 bases. CDR3 length: 14 amino acids. Germline V lookup: CDR1 MNHEY, CDR2 SVGAGI. Trimming took 6 bases from V and 7 from J; bases not matched to a gene: 8. This CDR3 reads CASRNPGGEQPQHF. As DNA, the CDR3 is TGTGCCAGCAGAAACCCAGGGGGCGAGCAGCCCCAGCATTTT.

This chain connects TRBV14 to TRBJ1-1; 8 positions agree with TRBD1. With 4 bases clipped from V and 0 bases from J, the junction kept 13 bases outside the gene matches. This CDR3 has 18 amino acids. CDR1 is SGHDN, CDR2 FVKESK, per germline. Here the CDR3 reads CASSRPGTGVTMNTEAFF. In DNA form, the CDR3 reads TGTGCCAGCAGCCGACCCGGGACAGGAGTAACGATGAACACTGAAGCTTTCTTT. The full variable domain, with the rest looked up from reference TRBV14 and TRBJ1-1, is EAGVTQFPSHSVIEKGQTVTLRCDPISGHDNLYWYRRVMGKEIKFLLHFVKESKQDESGMPNNRFLAERTGGTYSTLKVQPAELEDSGVYFCASSRPGTGVTMNTEAFFGQGTRLTVV.

This chain connects TRBV19 to TRBJ1-1; 10 bases are a match to TRBD1. CDR1 is LNHDA and CDR2 is SQIVND in the germline V gene (reference sequence). The CDR3 has 14 amino acids. The trim removed 5 bases at V and 7 bases at J, leaving 7 bases unmatched. The CDR3 nucleotides read TGTGCCAGTAGTCCGAGGGACAGGGGAATTGAAGCTTTCTTT. Protein: CASSPRDRGIEAFF.